The 10 T cell receptor beta chains given below trace back to one sample, sequenced in a study of early T cells in non-severe SARS-CoV-2 infection. TCRdb fed the 5' RACE reads into MiXCR, producing one record per CDR3 protein. The data show 55,000 to 70,000 distinct CDR3 sequences, 12% seen once. Source: whole blood, taken at baseline. These receptors originate from an adult who was a healthcare worker with PCR-confirmed SARS-CoV-2 infection or an uninfected control (not recorded which). The donor label of this sample is uncertain.

This clonotype was seen just once. The rearrangement joins TRBV3-1 to TRBJ2-3; 10 bases agree with TRBD2. CDR3 length: 15 amino acids. The trim removed 4 bases at V and 2 bases at J, leaving 3 bases unmatched. The germline gives CDR1 LGHDT, CDR2 YNNKEL (reference sequence). The CDR3 region is CASSPGLADTDTQYF. As DNA, the CDR3 is TGTGCCAGCAGCCCAGGACTAGCGGACACAGATACGCAGTATTTT.

The rearrangement links TRBV29-1 to TRBJ1-2; D gene unclear. The CDR3 extends over 13 amino acids. The germline CDR1 and CDR2 sequences are SQVTM and ANQGSEA. The ends were cut back, 5 bases at V and 0 bases at J, with 10 bases in the middle. CDR3 residues: CSVSHGANYGYTF. Here the CDR3 DNA reads TGCAGCGTTTCCCACGGGGCTAACTATGGCTACACCTTC.

This clonotype has a count of ten or more. This chain joins TRBV3-1 and TRBJ2-5; TRBD2 agrees at 14 bases. In germline, CDR1 is LGHDT, CDR2 YNNKEL (reference sequence). Germline trimming cut 1 base from V and 3 bases from J; bases unmatched to any gene: 1. This CDR3 spans 16 amino acids. The CDR3 protein is CASSQGGLAGEETQYF. Written as DNA, the CDR3 is TGTGCCAGCAGCCAAGGGGGACTAGCGGGGGAAGAGACCCAGTACTTC.

This clonotype was seen only a few times. The chain employs TRBV20-1 and TRBJ2-2; TRBD2 is a possible D gene (6 bases). Germline V gives CDR1 DFQATT, CDR2 SNEGSKA (reference sequence). The CDR3 is 13 amino acids. The ends were cut back, 3 bases at V and 10 bases at J, with 15 bases in the middle. The DNA of the CDR3 is TGCAGTGCTAGTAGCCACGGGGGTGAGGAGCTGTTTTTT. The encoded protein is CSASSHGGEELFF.

The J gene is TRBJ1-6, the V gene TRBV20-1; D uncertain. This CDR3 has 15 amino acids. CDR1 is DFQATT, CDR2 SNEGSKA, per germline (reference sequence). The V and J ends lost 6 bases and 3 bases respectively, with 15 bases between them. The CDR3 bases are TGCAGTGCAACCGAAACGAGTGGCTATAATTCACCCCTCCACTTT. This sequence encodes CSATETSGYNSPLHF.

This clonotype was seen at least ten times. The chain carries TRBV11-2 and TRBJ2-2; D is undetermined. This CDR3 region has 14 residues. Germline V gene lookup returns CDR1 SGHAT and CDR2 FQNNGV. The ends were cut back, 1 base at V and 1 base at J, with 4 bases in the middle. CDR3 region: CASSLARNTGELFF. DNA of the CDR3: TGTGCCAGCAGCTTAGCCAGGAACACCGGGGAGCTGTTTTTT. Using reference TRBV11-2 and TRBJ2-2 for the parts outside the CDR3, the full variable domain is EAGVAQSPRYKIIEKRQSVAFWCNPISGHATLYWYQQILGQGPKLLIQFQNNGVVDDSQLPKDRFSAERLKGVDSTLKIQPAKLEDSAVYLCASSLARNTGELFFGEGSRLTVL.

The sample holds many counts of this clonotype. The chain employs TRBV7-2 and TRBJ2-5; maybe TRBD2 (6 bases). CDR3 length equals 13 residues. Germline assignment: CDR1 SGHTA and CDR2 FQGNSA. V was shortened by 3 bases and J by 5 bases, with 10 bases between the two germline ends. DNA of the CDR3: TGTGCCAGCAGCTTTACTAGCCTCGAGACCCAGTACTTC. This codes for CASSFTSLETQYF.

The genes are TRBV12-3 or TRBV12-4 and TRBJ2-3; tentatively, D is TRBD1 or TRBD2 (5 bases each). The CDR3 is 16 amino acids. The V and J ends lost 7 bases and 2 bases respectively, with 19 bases between them. The CDR3 sequence is CASIGSPGLVTDTQYF. The CDR3, as DNA: TGTGCCAGCATCGGTTCTCCGGGGCTCGTCACAGATACGCAGTATTTT.

This clonotype was seen a few times. The rearrangement joins TRBV9 to TRBJ2-1, with 10 nucleotides matching TRBD1. CDR3 length: 15 amino acids. Germline CDR1 reads SGDLS; CDR2 reads YYNGEE. V was clipped by 4 bases and J by 8 bases; unmatched bases: 9. CDR3 region: CASSPPGQGFHEQFF. The CDR3 nucleotides read TGTGCCAGCAGCCCCCCGGGACAGGGGTTCCATGAGCAGTTCTTC.

The chain combines TRBV7-9 with TRBJ1-3, with D tentatively TRBD1 (5 bases). Germline CDR1 reads SEHNR; CDR2 reads FQNEAQ (reference sequence). The CDR3 sequence is 16 residues long. The V end was cut by 5 bases, the J end by 5 bases, with 19 bases between. The CDR3, as DNA: TGTGCCAGCAGCAAAGACTCTACAGGTTCCCGAAACACCATATATTTT. This gives the protein CASSKDSTGSRNTIYF. Full variable domain (rest looked up from reference TRBV7-9 and TRBJ1-3): DTGVSQNPRHKITKRGQNVTFRCDPISEHNRLYWYRQTLGQGPEFLTYFQNEAQLEKSRLLSDRFSAERPKGSFSTLEIQRTEQGDSAMYLCASSKDSTGSRNTIYFGEGSWLTVV.